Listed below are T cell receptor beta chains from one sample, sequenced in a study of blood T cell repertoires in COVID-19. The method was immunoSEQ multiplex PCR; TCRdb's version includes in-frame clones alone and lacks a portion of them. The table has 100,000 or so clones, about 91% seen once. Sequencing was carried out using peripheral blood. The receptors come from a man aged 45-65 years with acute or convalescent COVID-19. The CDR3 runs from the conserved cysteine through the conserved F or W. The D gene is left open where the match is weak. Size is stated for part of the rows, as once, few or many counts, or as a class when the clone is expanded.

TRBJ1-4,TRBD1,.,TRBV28,TGTGCCAGCAGTTTGGTGGCAGGGGGTGGTGAAAAACTGTTTTTT,CASSLVAGGGEKLFF
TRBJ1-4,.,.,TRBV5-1,TGCGCCAGCAGCTTGGTAGGGGGAGAAAAACTGTTTTTT,CASSLVGGEKLFF
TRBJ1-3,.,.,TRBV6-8,TGTGCCAGCAGTTACCGTTTCGGGGGGCGATTCTATGGAAACACCATATATTTT,CASSYRFGGRFYGNTIYF
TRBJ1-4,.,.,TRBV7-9,TGTGCCAGCAGCCAAGACGGAGCAACTAATGAAAAACTGTTTTTT,CASSQDGATNEKLFF
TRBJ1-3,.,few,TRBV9,TGTGCCAGCAGCCGGGAGGGATCTGGAAACACCATATATTTT,CASSREGSGNTIYF
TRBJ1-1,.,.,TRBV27,TGTGCCAGCAGGTTCACAGGACGTATAAACACTGAAGCTTTCTTT,CASRFTGRINTEAFF
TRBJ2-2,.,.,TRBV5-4,TGTGCCAGCAGCCCCAGGGGTCCTAACACCGGGGAGCTGTTTTTT,CASSPRGPNTGELFF
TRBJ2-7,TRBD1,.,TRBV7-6,TGTGCCAGCAGCCCGGGACAGGCAGGGAACATCTCTACCGAGCAGTACTTC,CASSPGQAGNISTEQYF
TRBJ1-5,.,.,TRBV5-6,TGTGCCAGCAGCTCCCGACAGGTCTATAGCAATCAGCCCCAGCATTTT,CASSSRQVYSNQPQHF
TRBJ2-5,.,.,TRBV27,TGTGCCAGCAGTGCCGATGGAGGGGGGGGAGAGACCCAGTACTTC,CASSADGGGGETQYF
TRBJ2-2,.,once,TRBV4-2,TGTGCCAGCAGCCAAGATGGGCTAGCAGGCGGGGAGCTGTTTTTT,CASSQDGLAGGELFF
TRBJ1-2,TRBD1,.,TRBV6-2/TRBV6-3,TGTGCCAGCAGCCGGGACAGGGGGATTACCTATGGCTACACCTTC,CASSRDRGITYGYTF
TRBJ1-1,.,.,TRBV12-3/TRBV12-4,TGTGCCAGCAGTTTATCGGGGAACACTGAAGCTTTCTTT,CASSLSGNTEAFF
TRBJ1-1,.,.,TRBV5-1,TGCGCCAGCAGCTTTGCGGACACGAACACTGAAGCTTTCTTT,CASSFADTNTEAFF